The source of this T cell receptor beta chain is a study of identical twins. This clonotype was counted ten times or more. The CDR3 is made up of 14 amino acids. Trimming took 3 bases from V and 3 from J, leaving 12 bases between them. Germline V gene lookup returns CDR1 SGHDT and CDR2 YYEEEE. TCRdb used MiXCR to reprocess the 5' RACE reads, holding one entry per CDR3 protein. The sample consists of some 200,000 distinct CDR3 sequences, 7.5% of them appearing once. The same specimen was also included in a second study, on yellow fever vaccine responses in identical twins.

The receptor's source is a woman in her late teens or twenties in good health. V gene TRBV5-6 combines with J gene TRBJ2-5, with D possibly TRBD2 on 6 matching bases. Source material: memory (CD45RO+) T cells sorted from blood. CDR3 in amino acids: CASSWRAGKETQYF. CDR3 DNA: TGTGCCAGCAGCTGGAGGGCGGGGAAAGAGACCCAGTACTTC.